A single sample is the source of the 5 T cell receptor beta chains below, sequenced in a study of blood T cell repertoires in COVID-19. Sequenced by immunoSEQ multiplex PCR; TCRdb stores in-frame clones only, minus some. The sample has around 140,000 clones, around 89% seen once. Material for sequencing was peripheral blood. These receptors were taken from a human donor with COVID-19, enrolled during active disease. The donor label of this sample is uncertain.

V usage is TRBV3-1 (or the pseudogene TRBV3-2) and J usage is TRBJ1-5; 9 bases match TRBD1. The CDR3 sequence is 17 residues long. CDR1 is LGHDT, CDR2 YNNKEL, per germline (reference sequence). V shed 3 bases and J 0 bases; nucleotides not matched to a gene: 6. Here the CDR3 DNA reads TGTGCCAGCAGCCAGGGACAGGGCTTGTATAGCAATCAGCCCCAGCATTTT. It codes for CASSQGQGLYSNQPQHF.

The rearrangement links TRBV19 to TRBJ1-2; a possible D gene is TRBD1 (5 bases). Trimming took 4 bases from V and 0 from J, leaving 9 bases between them. CDR1 is LNHDA and CDR2 is SQIVND in the germline V gene (reference sequence). This CDR3 has 14 amino acids. The CDR3 spells CASSNAGTNYGYTF. DNA for the CDR3: TGTGCCAGTAGTAATGCAGGGACTAACTATGGCTACACCTTC. Full variable domain (outside the CDR3, taken from reference TRBV19 and TRBJ1-2): DGGITQSPKYLFRKEGQNVTLSCEQNLNHDAMYWYRQDPGQGLRLIYYSQIVNDFQKGDIAEGYSVSREKKESFPLTVTSAQKNPTAFYLCASSNAGTNYGYTFGSGTRLTVV.

The chain has TRBV4-1 and TRBJ2-2; D gene unclear. The CDR3 is 12 residues long. V was pared by 4 bases and J by 7 bases, with 7 bases between. CDR1 and CDR2 (germline): MGHRA, YSYEKL. CDR3 sequence reads: CASSLTGGELFF. The CDR3 nucleotides are TGCGCCAGCAGCCTAACGGGCGGGGAGCTGTTTTTT.

The chain links TRBV6-5 to TRBJ1-2; no reliable D call. The V gene lost 9 bases and the J gene lost 2 bases, with 16 bases spanning the gap. The germline CDR1 and CDR2 sequences are MNHEY and SVGAGI. CDR3 length: 14 amino acids. CDR3 DNA sequence: TGTGCCAGTAGCCGTGGAGTCCTAAACTATGGCTACACCTTC. Translated: CASSRGVLNYGYTF.

The chain combines TRBV10-3 with TRBJ2-5, with TRBD2 matching 9 bases. The ends lost 7 bases at V and 1 base at J; junction bases unmatched: 1. Germline CDR1 and CDR2: ENHRY and SYGVKD. The CDR3 length is 13 residues. CDR3 bases: TGTGCCATCATGCGGGGGGGCCAAGAGACCCAGTACTTC. This encodes CAIMRGGQETQYF.